This TCR beta chain was retrieved from a study of T cells after yellow fever vaccination. One entry per CDR3 protein, called by TCRdb with MiXCR from the 5' RACE reads. The sample lists 250,000 or so distinct CDR3 sequences, more than 3.5% occurring once. This clonotype was recorded at least ten times. Trimming shortened V by 5 bases and J by 0 bases, and 26 bases separated the two germline ends. This CDR3 has 20 amino acids. CDR1 SGHNT and CDR2 YYREEE come from the germline V gene (reference sequence). The material sequenced was PBMCs, taken 15 days after the yellow fever booster vaccination. The V and J genes are TRBV5-4 and TRBJ1-4, with D tentatively TRBD1 (5 bases). The sequence was obtained from a man younger than 35 who received the YFV17D yellow fever vaccine. The CDR3 region has the DNA TGTGCCAGCAGACCTGGGCCCGGGCGGGGACGCGCGGCAACTAATGAAAAACTGTTTTTT. Translated: CASRPGPGRGRAATNEKLFF.